The clone carrying this T cell receptor beta chain was counted once. Authors' methods: Junction-only immunoSEQ sequences carried no quality scores, so filtering differed. Data came from immunoSEQ multiplex PCR; TCRdb stores just in-frame clones and leaves some out. The D gene and trimming were derived from the DNA, and the V and J assignments and clone size from that table. The data contain some 2,100,000 clones, roughly 95% of them singletons. The CDR3 is 13 amino acids. The V and J ends lost 6 bases and 0 bases respectively, with 9 bases between them. CDR1 MNHEY and CDR2 SVGAGI come from the germline V gene. This record belongs to a study of shared clonotypes between healthy human individuals.

This clonotype originated in a man aged 18 to 29 in good health. The V call is TRBV6-5, the J call TRBJ2-7, with D maybe TRBD1 (5 bases). The specimen was naive CD4+ T cells sorted from blood. Regarding subset: CD45RA+ positively selected. The CDR3 region has the DNA TGTGCCAGCAGCGCAGGGTCCTCCTACGAGCAGTACTTC. It codes for CASSAGSSYEQYF.